What follows is one T cell receptor (beta chain) and its context. Participants, roughly 18 to 90 years old, spanned about two dozen US areas. Categorization into cohorts depended on clinical history that participants reported. The V end lost 0 bases, the J end lost 2 bases, and 10 bases lay between the germline ends. CDR3 length: 15 residues. Germline V lookup: CDR1 LGHNA, CDR2 YSLEER. The sample comes from a study of blood T cell repertoires in COVID-19. Looking at the study overall: PBMCs, B-cell-depleted T cells, or T cells provided the cDNA or gDNA that made up the material.

The data were produced by immunoSEQ multiplex PCR, yet TCRdb's version contains in-frame clones alone and is incomplete. The repertoire consists of 200,000 to 250,000 clones, with 70% to 90% occurring once and the leading ten covering roughly 10%. The source is a young man who had recovered from COVID-19. Specimen: PBMCs or T cells enriched from blood (not recorded which). The V gene is TRBV4-3, the J gene TRBJ1-1, with TRBD1 as a possible D gene (5 bases). The CDR3 nucleotides are TGCGCCAGCAGCCAAGAGACAGCCTTAAACACTGAAGCTTTCTTT. Translation: CASSQETALNTEAFF.